This entry lists 2 T cell receptor beta chains sequenced from one sample in a study of blood T cells in healthy people across ages. Together with a sample-barcoded 5' primer, a J-beta primer mix was included in a second PCR lasting about 7 to 11 cycles. Using its own MiXCR run on the 5' RACE reads, TCRdb lists one record per CDR3 protein. The sample lists more than 900,000 distinct CDR3 sequences, just under 30% occurring once. The same sample was also used in a study of T cells of mothers and their children.

Sequenced sample: blood. All receptors come from a woman aged 35 to 49 in good health.

The gene calls are TRBV7-3 and TRBJ1-2, with 11 bases matching TRBD1. The CDR3 runs to 16 residues. Unmatched junction bases numbered 3, after V lost 2 bases and J lost 1 base. Germline-derived CDR1 and CDR2 are SGHTA and FQGTGA. This CDR3 reads CASSLGGTGGNYGYTF. Here the CDR3 DNA reads TGTGCCAGCAGCTTAGGGGGGACAGGGGGTAACTATGGCTACACCTTC. The full variable domain, completed using reference TRBV7-3 and TRBJ1-2, is GAGVSQTPSNKVTEKGKYVELRCDPISGHTALYWYRQSLGQGPEFLIYFQGTGAADDSGLPNDRFFAVRPEGSVSTLKIQRTERGDSAVYLCASSLGGTGGNYGYTFGSGTRLTVV.

The chain joins TRBV7-2 to TRBJ2-4; a weak D match, TRBD1 (6 bases). The CDR3 spans 12 residues. Trimming removed 5 bases from V and 7 bases from J, with 9 bases in between. The germline V gene has CDR1 SGHTA and CDR2 FQGNSA. The DNA of the CDR3 is TGTGCCAGCAGCCCAGGGGAGAACATTCAGTACTTC. This codes for CASSPGENIQYF.